Each of the 26 T cell receptor beta chains below was sequenced from the same sample in a study of blood T cell repertoires in COVID-19. Here immunoSEQ multiplex PCR was the method, and the copy in TCRdb shows in-frame clones only, minus some. This sample carries more than 150,000 clones, about 86% of them seen once, and the ten largest clones take roughly 7%. The source material was peripheral blood. The receptors shown here come from a man in his fifties or sixties with active or convalescent COVID-19.

This clone was seen a few times. The CDR3 loop is CASRVTGAPEAFF. Written as DNA, the CDR3 is TGTGCCAGCAGGGTGACAGGGGCCCCTGAAGCTTTCTTT. This sequence joins TRBV13 and TRBJ1-1, with 8 bases identical to TRBD1. The germline CDR1 and CDR2 sequences are PRHDT and FYEKMQ (reference sequence). The V segment lost 6 bases and the J segment 6 bases; nucleotides outside the gene matches: 6. This CDR3 comprises 13 residues.

The rearrangement links TRBV7-2 to TRBJ1-5; D gene uncertain. Germline CDR1 SGHTA, CDR2 FQGNSA. The CDR3 totals 13 residues. The V end was cut by 1 base, the J end by 5 bases, with 6 bases between. DNA of the CDR3: TGTGCCAGCAGCTTAGAGGAGGATCAGCCCCAGCATTTT. Translated: CASSLEEDQPQHF.

The rearrangement links TRBV29-1 to TRBJ1-1; no reliable D call. Germline CDR1 reads SQVTM; CDR2 reads ANQGSEA. V lost 6 bases and J 4 bases, leaving 12 bases between the germline ends. This CDR3 contains 12 residues. CDR3 nucleotides: TGCAGCGTCGCCGCGTCCGGCACTGAAGCTTTCTTT. This encodes CSVAASGTEAFF.

This clone was seen a handful of times. The CDR3 loop is CASSIQISGYTF. The CDR3 coding sequence is TGTGCCAGCAGTATACAAATTTCGGGCTACACCTTC. The J gene is TRBJ1-2, the V gene TRBV28; unclear D gene. CDR1 is MDHEN, CDR2 SYDVKM, per germline. Trimming cost V 5 bases and J 8 bases, with 12 bases left between them. The CDR3 contains 12 residues.

V usage is TRBV4-2 and J usage is TRBJ2-7; 7 positions agree with TRBD1. This CDR3 spans 15 amino acids. Germline V gives CDR1 LGHNA, CDR2 YNFKEQ. The J segment lost 0 bases and the V segment lost 4 bases, leaving 6 bases of the junction unmatched. CDR3 sequence: CASSRSGTVSYEQYF. The CDR3 DNA reads as TGTGCCAGCAGCCGTTCCGGGACAGTCTCCTACGAGCAGTACTTC.

The genes are TRBV6-2 or TRBV6-3 and TRBJ1-4, with a tentative D call TRBD1 (5 bases). The CDR3 runs 14 residues. Germline CDR1 and CDR2: MNHEY and SVGEGT. Trimming stripped 7 bases from V and 9 bases from J, with 18 bases between. The CDR3 sequence: CASTPGRGLQKLFF. The CDR3 nucleotides are TGTGCCAGCACCCCGGGACGGGGACTACAAAAACTGTTTTTT.

The rearrangement links TRBV18 to TRBJ1-2, with no clear D. Deletions cut 6 bases from V and 0 bases from J, with 11 bases between. This CDR3 comprises 14 residues. Germline V CDR1 and CDR2: KGHSH, LQKENI. CDR3 residues: CASSPGDSNYGYTF. The CDR3 DNA reads TGTGCCAGCTCCCCCGGCGACTCTAACTATGGCTACACCTTC.

This clone appeared once. V usage is TRBV19 and J usage is TRBJ1-4; D is perhaps TRBD1 (6 bases). CDR1 is LNHDA and CDR2 is SQIVND in the germline V gene (reference sequence). V was pared by 4 bases and J by 8 bases, with 11 bases between. This CDR3 spans 13 amino acids. DNA for the CDR3: TGTGCCAGTAGTAACAGGGTACGGGAAAAACTGTTTTTT. Translation gives CASSNRVREKLFF.

The rearrangement links TRBV10-3 to TRBJ1-2; 7 positions match TRBD1. The germline CDR1 and CDR2 sequences are ENHRY and SYGVKD. V was pared by 11 bases and J by 6 bases, with 12 bases of the junction left unmatched. This CDR3 has 13 residues. Written as DNA, the CDR3 is TGTGCCTTCAATGGAGGGGGCGCCGATGGCTACACCTTC. It specifies CAFNGGGADGYTF.

The rearrangement uses TRBV9 and TRBJ1-2; 8 bases align to TRBD1. The length of the CDR3 is 15 residues. V lost 0 bases to trimming and J lost 4 bases; unmatched junction nucleotides: 5. Germline V gene data show CDR1 as SGDLS and CDR2 as YYNGEE. The DNA for the CDR3 is TGTGCCAGCAGCGTAGAACCAGGGGGCGCCTATGGCTACACCTTC. Translating gives CASSVEPGGAYGYTF.

V and J are TRBV13 and TRBJ1-3; D is unresolved. Trimming left V 2 bases short and J 0 bases short, with 8 bases between. This CDR3 region has 15 residues. Germline assignment: CDR1 PRHDT and CDR2 FYEKMQ (reference sequence). The DNA for the CDR3 is TGTGCCAGCAGCTTACGGCGGTCCTCTGGAAACACCATATATTTT. The encoded protein is CASSLRRSSGNTIYF.

The chain combines TRBV7-8 with TRBJ1-4, with unresolved D. The CDR3 is made up of 12 amino acids. Germline values: CDR1 SGHVS, CDR2 FQNEAQ. V gave up 7 bases and J gave up 4 bases, with 7 bases separating them. The CDR3 sequence: CASTSGNEKLFF. CDR3 coding DNA: TGTGCCAGCACCTCGGGTAATGAAAAACTGTTTTTT. Full variable domain (remainder filled in from reference TRBV7-8 and TRBJ1-4): GAGVSQSPRYKVAKRGQDVALRCDPISGHVSLFWYQQALGQGPEFLTYFQNEAQLDKSGLPSDRFFAERPEGSVSTLKIQRTQQEDSAVYLCASTSGNEKLFFGSGTQLSVL.

The chain is built from TRBV19 and TRBJ2-5; a weak D match, TRBD1 (5 bases). The length of the CDR3 is 14 residues. Trimming removed 4 bases from V and 2 bases from J, with 11 bases in between. Germline CDR1 is LNHDA and CDR2 is SQIVND (reference sequence). The CDR3 loop reads CASSNGRGQETQYF. The CDR3 coding sequence is TGTGCCAGTAGTAACGGAAGGGGACAAGAGACCCAGTACTTC.

This clone came up a few times. The chain couples TRBV4-1 to TRBJ2-1; TRBD2 matches 15 bases. The J segment lost 8 bases and the V segment lost 0 bases, leaving 5 bases of the junction unmatched. Germline CDR1 MGHRA, CDR2 YSYEKL. CDR3 size: 17 residues. In DNA, the CDR3 is TGCGCCAGCAGCCAAGAAGGGACTAGCGGGGGGAGGGATGAGCAGTTCTTC. It translates to CASSQEGTSGGRDEQFF.

The chain joins TRBV9 to TRBJ1-6; D is uncertain. CDR1 SGDLS and CDR2 YYNGEE come from the germline V gene. The V end lost 6 bases, the J end lost 5 bases, and 15 bases lay between the germline ends. CDR3 length: 15 residues. CDR3 bases: TGTGCCAGCACCCCGAGAGGGTTAGATAATTCACCCCTCCACTTT. Translated: CASTPRGLDNSPLHF. The variable domain in full, with the rest retrieved from reference TRBV9 and TRBJ1-6, is DSGVTQTPKHLITATGQRVTLRCSPRSGDLSVYWYQQSLDQGLQFLIQYYNGEERAKGNILERFSAQQFPDLHSELNLSSLELGDSALYFCASTPRGLDNSPLHFGNGTRLTVT.

The rearrangement joins TRBV9 to TRBJ2-1; D is ambiguous. Between the trimmed V and J ends, which lost 0 bases and 0 bases, there was a span of 10 bases. In germline, CDR1 is SGDLS, CDR2 YYNGEE. The CDR3 has 16 amino acids. The chain's CDR3 is CASSVARRSSYNEQFF. In nucleotides, the CDR3 is TGTGCCAGCAGCGTAGCCCGCAGAAGCTCCTACAATGAGCAGTTCTTC.

This rearrangement joins TRBV2 to TRBJ2-3; maybe TRBD2 (6 bases). Trimming left V 8 bases short and J 2 bases short, with 20 bases between. Germline V lookup: CDR1 SNHLY, CDR2 FYNNEI. The CDR3 totals 16 residues. This CDR3 reads CASFPGITGDTDTQYF. The CDR3 DNA is TGTGCCAGCTTCCCGGGAATAACGGGGGACACAGATACGCAGTATTTT.

V usage is TRBV19 and J usage is TRBJ2-7; TRBD1 matches at 8 bases. Germline lookup yields CDR1 LNHDA and CDR2 SQIVND (reference sequence). The CDR3 length is 16 residues. V shed 5 bases and J 5 bases; nucleotides not matched to a gene: 14. The CDR3: CASSVVFGQGLHEQYF. CDR3 bases: TGTGCCAGTAGTGTGGTTTTTGGACAGGGTCTCCACGAGCAGTACTTC.

This chain joins TRBV11-3 and TRBJ2-7, with 8 bases aligning to TRBD2. The germline CDR1 and CDR2 sequences are SGHNT and YENEEA. This CDR3 contains 15 residues. V gave up 1 base and J gave up 0 bases; unmatched junction bases: 2. CDR3 protein: CASSLVLAASYEQYF. DNA of the CDR3: TGTGCCAGCAGCTTAGTACTAGCGGCCTCCTACGAGCAGTACTTC.

The rearrangement links TRBV11-2 to TRBJ1-2, with D possibly matching TRBD1 (5 bases). Germline V gives CDR1 SGHAT, CDR2 FQNNGV. The CDR3 has 14 amino acids. V was trimmed by 5 bases and J by 7 bases, leaving 17 bases between them. CDR3 bases: TGTGCCAGCAGCCCTCTAGGGCAGGGTCCTGGCTACACCTTC. Protein product: CASSPLGQGPGYTF.

This clone appeared a single time. CDR3 loop: CASHTGSQYF. The CDR3 DNA reads TGTGCCAGTCATACGGGTTCCCAGTACTTC. V and J are TRBV19 and TRBJ2-5; D is undetermined. The CDR3 runs to 10 residues. Germline V CDR1 and CDR2: LNHDA, SQIVND (reference sequence). V gave up 8 bases and J gave up 9 bases, with 10 bases separating them.

V usage is TRBV4-3 and J usage is TRBJ1-5, with D uncertain. CDR1 and CDR2 from the germline V gene are LGHNA and YSLEER. Trimming stripped 1 base from V and 7 bases from J, with 8 bases between. The CDR3 is made up of 13 amino acids. The CDR3 nucleotides read TGCGCCAGCAGCCAAGTCCTTCGGCAGCCCCAGCATTTT. Encoded protein: CASSQVLRQPQHF.

V gene TRBV10-3 combines with J gene TRBJ1-2; D is perhaps TRBD1 (5 bases). Germline V gene lookup returns CDR1 ENHRY and CDR2 SYGVKD. The CDR3 has 19 residues. With 0 bases removed from V and 7 bases from J, the gap between germline ends came to 27 bases. CDR3 loop: CAISESTAAVRTGLAGYTF. Here the CDR3 DNA reads TGTGCCATCAGTGAGTCGACCGCGGCGGTAAGAACAGGTCTGGCTGGCTACACCTTC.

Notes on this clone: Different DNA sequences within this sample yield the same CDR3. The chain couples TRBV27 to TRBJ1-2; D remains unclear. In germline, CDR1 is MNHEY, CDR2 SMNVEV (reference sequence). The CDR3 runs 13 residues. Trimming pared 3 bases from V and 2 bases from J, leaving 7 bases between. In DNA, the CDR3 is TGTGCCAGCAGTTTGTCCAGGAACTATGGCTACACCTTC. Translated: CASSLSRNYGYTF.

CDR3 nucleotides: TGTGCCAGCAGTCCACATCGAGCGGGAGGGAGCTCCTACGAGCAGTACTTC. Translated, it gives CASSPHRAGGSSYEQYF. V usage is TRBV27 and J usage is TRBJ2-7, with 10 bases identical to TRBD2. With 5 bases clipped from V and 0 bases from J, the junction kept 10 bases outside the gene matches. The CDR3 covers 17 residues. Germline V gives CDR1 MNHEY, CDR2 SMNVEV (reference sequence).

This chain joins TRBV29-1 and TRBJ1-2; 10 bases are shared with TRBD1. The length of the CDR3 is 14 residues. Germline V gene sequence: CDR1 SQVTM, CDR2 ANQGSEA. Trimming removed 0 bases from V and 3 bases from J; junction bases left unmatched: 1. The CDR3: CSVEEGTGDYGYTF. Here the CDR3 DNA reads TGCAGCGTTGAAGAAGGGACAGGGGACTATGGCTACACCTTC.